Following are 18 T cell receptor beta chains from one sample sequenced in a study of regulatory T cells in long-lasting Graves disease. Stated time point: newly diagnosed GD, antithyroid drugs for less than 3 months. With RNA extracted from PBMCs as input, the TCR library was made. Sequencing libraries for TCR beta were prepared with iRepertoire HTBI primers and Arm-PCR of CDR3 regions. TCRdb analysed the multiplex PCR reads with MiXCR anew, one entry per CDR3 protein. Of more than 300,000 distinct CDR3 sequences in the sample, 15% to 18% are singletons; the top ten hold around a fifth. Sequences were derived from peripheral blood mononuclear cells (PBMCs), sampled at new diagnosis, from a patient treated with antithyroid drugs. The receptor source for this set is a female donor with Graves disease.

This clonotype was seen only a few times. The V and J genes are TRBV10-3 and TRBJ2-7, with 8 bases aligning to TRBD1. This CDR3 region has 13 residues. CDR1 and CDR2 (germline): ENHRY, SYGVKD. The V and J ends lost 6 bases and 3 bases, in that order; junction bases with no gene match: 4. The CDR3 sequence is CAIRSTGVYEQYF. The CDR3 coding sequence is TGTGCCATCAGGTCGACAGGGGTCTACGAGCAGTACTTC.

This clonotype was observed a few times. The genes are TRBV24-1 and TRBJ2-5; maybe TRBD2 (6 bases). Per the germline V gene, CDR1 is KGHDR and CDR2 is SFDVKD. CDR3 length: 14 residues. V was pared by 4 bases and J by 5 bases, with 13 bases between. CDR3 nucleotide sequence: TGTGCCACCAGTGACCCCTCTAGCGTGGAGACCCAGTACTTC. Its protein product is CATSDPSSVETQYF.

This clonotype was recorded at least ten times. The rearrangement links TRBV29-1 to TRBJ2-3; maybe TRBD1 (6 bases). The ends were cut back, 7 bases at V and 0 bases at J, with 14 bases in the middle. In germline, CDR1 is SQVTM, CDR2 ANQGSEA. CDR3 length: 14 amino acids. Here the CDR3 reads CSATGPTSTDTQYF. The DNA of the CDR3 is TGCAGCGCAACAGGGCCCACTAGCACAGATACGCAGTATTTT.

This clonotype has at least ten counts. The CDR3 protein is CASSFFGENTEAFF. For the CDR3, the DNA is TGTGCCAGCAGCTTTTTCGGGGAGAACACTGAAGCTTTCTTT. The rearrangement joins TRBV7-2 to TRBJ1-1; the D is unclear. The germline V gene has CDR1 SGHTA and CDR2 FQGNSA. The germline V and J ends were trimmed by 3 bases and 1 base, with 9 bases remaining between them. The CDR3 consists of 14 residues. Full variable domain (missing parts from reference TRBV7-2 and TRBJ1-1): GAGVSQSPSNKVTEKGKDVELRCDPISGHTALYWYRQSLGQGLEFLIYFQGNSAPDKSGLPSDRFSAERTGGSVSTLTIQRTQQEDSAVYLCASSFFGENTEAFFGQGTRLTVV.

At least ten counts were recorded for this clonotype. This chain links TRBV27 with TRBJ1-1; D ambiguous. V shed 6 bases and J shed 0 bases, with 14 bases lying between them. CDR3 length: 15 amino acids. The germline gives CDR1 MNHEY, CDR2 SMNVEV (reference sequence). CDR3 coding DNA: TGTGCCAGCAGCCTTCGGACCGATTTGAACACTGAAGCTTTCTTT. Translating gives CASSLRTDLNTEAFF.

V usage is TRBV10-2 and J usage is TRBJ2-7; maybe TRBD2 (6 bases). The CDR3 runs 16 residues. V lost 3 bases, J lost 0 bases, and 15 bases lay in between. CDR1 is WSHSY and CDR2 is SAAADI in the germline V gene. CDR3 residues: CASSERGGENSYEQYF. For the CDR3, the DNA is TGCGCCAGCAGTGAAAGAGGCGGGGAGAACTCCTACGAGCAGTACTTC.

The sample holds a few counts of this clonotype. CDR3: CASSLVGTSSGEQFF. CDR3 DNA: TGTGCCAGCAGTTTAGTTGGGACTAGCTCGGGTGAGCAGTTCTTC. This sequence joins TRBV12-3 or TRBV12-4 and TRBJ2-1; 9 bases fit TRBD2. V shed 1 base, J shed 9 bases, and the junction held 7 bases outside the gene matches. The CDR3 runs to 15 residues.

This clonotype was recorded many times. The chain carries TRBV30 and TRBJ2-1; 10 bases fit TRBD1. V lost 3 bases, J lost 5 bases, and 7 bases stayed unmatched. Per germline, CDR1 GTSNPN and CDR2 SVGIG (reference sequence). The length of the CDR3 is 15 residues. The CDR3 spells CAWRKSGTGDNEQFF. The CDR3 coding sequence is TGTGCCTGGAGAAAGTCCGGGACAGGGGACAATGAGCAGTTCTTC.

For this clonotype: A much larger clonotype is one base distant, so this may be a read error. The J gene is TRBJ1-2, the V gene TRBV27, with TRBD1 matching over 9 bases. Per the germline V gene, CDR1 is MNHEY and CDR2 is SMNVEV (reference sequence). The CDR3 consists of 12 residues. The CDR3 DNA is TGTACCAGCAGGGACAGGGTCTATGGCTACACCTTC. This gives the protein CTSRDRVYGYTF.

Many counts were recorded for this clonotype. In DNA form, the CDR3 reads TGTGCCAGCAGCCGGGGTCCTAGCGGGTACGCAGATACGCAGTATTTT. Its protein is CASSRGPSGYADTQYF. The chain employs TRBV7-3 and TRBJ2-3; 8 bases line up with TRBD2. J lost 4 bases, V lost 5 bases, and 11 bases had no gene match. Germline V CDR1 and CDR2: SGHTA, FQGTGA. The CDR3 covers 16 residues. The variable domain in full, with the rest retrieved from reference TRBV7-3 and TRBJ2-3, is GAGVSQTPSNKVTEKGKYVELRCDPISGHTALYWYRQSLGQGPEFLIYFQGTGAADDSGLPNDRFFAVRPEGSVSTLKIQRTERGDSAVYLCASSRGPSGYADTQYFGPGTRLTVL.

The chain uses TRBV2 and TRBJ2-1; D is possibly TRBD1 or TRBD2 (5 bases each). In germline, CDR1 is SNHLY, CDR2 FYNNEI. V was trimmed by 6 bases and J by 10 bases, leaving 16 bases between them. The CDR3 length is 13 residues. As DNA, the CDR3 is TGTGCCAGCAGGAGGGACCCCCTCGGGGAGCAGTTCTTC. Its translation: CASRRDPLGEQFF.

This clonotype was picked up many times. This chain connects TRBV29-1 to TRBJ1-3, with TRBD1 as a possible D gene (6 bases). The germline V and J ends were trimmed by 7 bases and 1 base, with 11 bases remaining between them. CDR3 size: 13 residues. CDR1 is SQVTM, CDR2 ANQGSEA, per germline. This chain's CDR3 is CSADSPSGNTIYF. CDR3 nucleotide sequence: TGCAGCGCGGACAGTCCTTCTGGAAACACCATATATTTT.

This clonotype was counted ten times or more. The chain has TRBV28 and TRBJ1-5, with unresolved D. CDR1 and CDR2 (germline): MDHEN, SYDVKM. The CDR3 extends over 15 amino acids. The V end lost 6 bases, the J end lost 2 bases, and 14 bases lay between the germline ends. Here the CDR3 DNA reads TGTGCCAGCAGCACCTTTAGTGGGGGCAATCAGCCCCAGCATTTT. Translating it yields CASSTFSGGNQPQHF.

This clonotype was counted between two and nine times. The chain links TRBV10-3 to TRBJ1-1; 7 nucleotides align to TRBD1. Germline V CDR1 and CDR2: ENHRY, SYGVKD. CDR3 length: 11 residues. The J segment lost 6 bases and the V segment lost 10 bases, leaving 5 bases of the junction unmatched. The CDR3 DNA sequence: TGTGCCACTCTAGACAGGGCTGAAGCTTTCTTT. Translated: CATLDRAEAFF.

The table lists this clonotype with a few counts. J is TRBJ1-2 and V is TRBV6-1; 9 nucleotides align to TRBD1. CDR1 and CDR2 (germline): MNHNS, SASEGT. With 7 bases clipped from V and 8 bases from J, the junction kept 5 bases outside the gene matches. The CDR3 runs 12 residues. Here the CDR3 reads CASTGTGPGYTF. CDR3 sequence (DNA): TGTGCCAGCACCGGGACAGGGCCCGGCTACACCTTC.

This clonotype was seen repeatedly, ten times or more. The chain joins TRBV30 to TRBJ2-7; 8 nucleotides agree with TRBD1. The CDR3 extends over 15 amino acids. Trimming cost V 2 bases and J 4 bases; bases outside gene matches: 10. Germline lookup yields CDR1 GTSNPN and CDR2 SVGIG (reference sequence). The CDR3 spells CAWSPKATGGYEQYF. CDR3 DNA: TGTGCCTGGAGTCCCAAGGCAACAGGGGGGTACGAGCAGTACTTC.

This clonotype was seen repeatedly, ten times or more. J is TRBJ2-1 and V is TRBV6-1; D not certain. There are 11 residues in the CDR3. The germline V and J ends were trimmed by 8 bases and 8 bases, with 10 bases remaining between them. CDR1 and CDR2 from the germline V gene are MNHNS and SASEGT. The CDR3 protein is CASFRAHEQFF. DNA of the CDR3: TGTGCCAGCTTTCGGGCGCATGAGCAGTTCTTC.

The J gene is TRBJ2-1, the V gene TRBV6-1; 9 bases line up with TRBD2. This CDR3 is built from 17 residues. Looked up from germline, CDR1 is MNHNS and CDR2 is SASEGT. The ends lost 4 bases at V and 5 bases at J; junction bases unmatched: 12. CDR3 sequence: CASSADWREGLNNEQFF. In DNA form, the CDR3 reads TGTGCCAGCAGTGCCGATTGGCGGGAGGGCCTTAACAATGAGCAGTTCTTC.